Each of the 18 T cell receptor beta chains below was sequenced from the same sample in a study of CXCR3-negative and CXCR3-positive naive CD8 T cells (dated by TCRdb to about 2019). The paper as a whole reports these results and caveats: TRB CDR3s from CXCR3-positive naive cells showed higher hydrophobicity (lower Kidera factor 4), lower energy, and higher strength and volume indices than CXCR3-negative naive cells.

These receptors lack a known antigen. These reads were obtained on a NextSeq 550. The Human TCR Profiling Kit (MiLaboratory) was used to prepare UMI-labeled 5' RACE TRB cDNA libraries. Based on TCRdb reprocessing of the reads, there is one entry per CDR3 protein sequence, and DNA is missing. This sample's records show about 89,000 distinct CDR3 sequences. In total, the top ten clones hold 0.53% of the sample. The material sequenced was naive CXCR3+ CD8+ T cells from blood. The cell subset or site tag for this specimen amounts to: CD45RO-CCR7+CD27+CD95- naive CD8+ T cells expressing CXCR3 (TNR3+). Receptors originate from a human donor in good health. Some clones in this sample may be carry-over from other donors' samples.

This sequence joins TRBV27 and TRBJ1-2; no DNA is available, so the TRBD1 call from TCRdb remains unchecked. The CDR3 totals 15 residues. Germline CDR1 MNHEY, CDR2 SMNVEV (reference sequence). The CDR3 sequence: CASSWQGAHAAGYTF.

The chain carries TRBV29-1 and TRBJ1-1. CDR3 size: 11 residues. Germline V gives CDR1 SQVTM, CDR2 ANQGSEA. The CDR3 is CSGSLGDRAFF.

This chain uses TRBV6-2 or TRBV6-3 with TRBJ2-3. CDR1 and CDR2 from the germline V gene are MNHEY and SVGEGT. The CDR3 length is 15 residues. CDR3 residues: CASSYRSDRTDTQYF.

J is TRBJ1-3 and V is TRBV6-6. Germline values: CDR1 MNHNY, CDR2 SVGAGI (reference sequence). The CDR3 totals 15 residues. CDR3 sequence reads: CASSYSQYSGNTIYF.

J is TRBJ1-4 and V is TRBV12-3 or TRBV12-4; the D gene TCRdb calls, TRBD1, cannot be checked with no DNA. This CDR3 region has 17 residues. CDR3 sequence: CASSPVPGDRLQEKLFF.

The V gene is TRBV5-1, the J gene TRBJ2-7; TCRdb's D call, TRBD1, is unchecked because there is no DNA. The CDR3 consists of 16 residues. CDR1 SGHRS and CDR2 YFSETQ come from the germline V gene. CDR3 sequence: CASSLQSGTAWYEQYF.

J is TRBJ2-7 and V is TRBV15; TCRdb reports TRBD1, a call that lacks DNA to check it against. This CDR3 spans 14 amino acids. The germline V gene has CDR1 LNHNV and CDR2 YYDKDF (reference sequence). The CDR3 here is CATSPTGDAVEQYF.

The chain employs TRBV28 and TRBJ2-1. Germline V gives CDR1 MDHEN, CDR2 SYDVKM. CDR3 length: 16 residues. Here the CDR3 reads CASSPDLESPYNEQFF.

V is TRBV12-3 or TRBV12-4 and J is TRBJ2-5; checking the TCRdb D call of TRBD2 is not possible without DNA. The CDR3 extends over 16 amino acids. Here the CDR3 reads CASSFQGLAGPETQYF.

The rearrangement links TRBV6-5 to TRBJ1-2. The CDR3 totals 14 residues. Per the germline V gene, CDR1 is MNHEY and CDR2 is SVGAGI. CDR3 in amino acids: CASSYSRFNYGYTF.

The chain employs TRBV28 and TRBJ1-2; as DNA is missing, the TRBD1 call by TCRdb cannot be tested. Germline V lookup: CDR1 MDHEN, CDR2 SYDVKM. This CDR3 comprises 14 residues. The CDR3 is CASSLTAYSYGYTF.

The V gene is TRBV11-2, the J gene TRBJ2-3; lacking DNA, the TRBD1 call made by TCRdb goes unchecked. The CDR3 runs to 15 residues. Germline assignment: CDR1 SGHAT and CDR2 FQNNGV. This chain's CDR3 is CASSFGQGETDTQYF.

The chain couples TRBV28 to TRBJ2-1; TCRdb lists TRBD1, though no DNA is available to test this call. Germline assignment: CDR1 MDHEN and CDR2 SYDVKM. This CDR3 is 14 amino acids long. The CDR3 sequence: CASSPGAYNNEQFF.

The chain couples TRBV11-2 to TRBJ2-3. The CDR3 is 12 residues long. Germline-derived CDR1 and CDR2 are SGHAT and FQNNGV. The chain's CDR3 is CASSLVKDTQYF.

V is TRBV6-6 and J is TRBJ2-5. The CDR3 has 14 residues. Germline values: CDR1 MNHNY, CDR2 SVGAGI (reference sequence). CDR3 in amino acids: CASSYSSPQETQYF.

The chain has TRBV7-9 and TRBJ2-3; TCRdb calls TRBD1, which cannot be checked without DNA. The CDR3 spans 15 residues. Germline V gene sequence: CDR1 SEHNR, CDR2 FQNEAQ (reference sequence). The CDR3 region is CASRRGSMGTDTQYF.

This chain uses TRBV5-1 with TRBJ2-1. The CDR3 consists of 15 residues. CDR1 and CDR2 (germline): SGHRS, YFSETQ. The CDR3 sequence: CASSHGQGVHNEQFF.

The chain uses TRBV4-1 and TRBJ2-4; TCRdb's D gene call, TRBD2, goes unchecked for lack of DNA. The CDR3 has 16 residues. The germline V gene encodes CDR1 MGHRA and CDR2 YSYEKL. This CDR3 is CASSQASGGAKNIQYF.